The entry below gives a single TCR beta chain sequence along with its context. Its antigen is not known. Trimming removed 0 bases from V and 0 bases from J; junction bases left unmatched: 20. The CDR3 is made up of 23 amino acids. CDR1 is SGHDN, CDR2 FVKESK, per germline. This sample is drawn from a study of T-cell reconstitution after alpha-beta-depleted transplantation in children. Findings of the study overall: At one year after transplant, newly produced T cells mostly accounted for T-cell counts and diversity. Recipient T cells and thymic progenitors that survived gave rise to the high TCRbeta diversity observed at day 60 in some patients. After transplant, at about two months, alpha-beta T cells were reportedly derived from several hundred expanded graft clones.

Preparing the TCRbeta library involved the use of unique molecular identifiers. TCRdb passed the PCR reads through MiXCR, listing each CDR3 protein once. Here the sample spans 90,000 to 100,000 distinct CDR3 sequences, about a quarter being singletons. The sequence was obtained from a boy aged 2-15 years with acute lymphoblastic leukemia, due to receive a stem cell transplant. Sequenced here: PBMCs, sampled before TCRalphabeta/CD19-depleted stem cell transplant. V and J are TRBV14 and TRBJ2-6; 7 nucleotides match TRBD2. The CDR3 DNA follows: TGTGCCAGCAGCCAAGAGGATGGTCTAGCGGAGGAAGGGCGCTACTCTGGGGCCAACGTCCTGACTTTC. Translation: CASSQEDGLAEEGRYSGANVLTF.